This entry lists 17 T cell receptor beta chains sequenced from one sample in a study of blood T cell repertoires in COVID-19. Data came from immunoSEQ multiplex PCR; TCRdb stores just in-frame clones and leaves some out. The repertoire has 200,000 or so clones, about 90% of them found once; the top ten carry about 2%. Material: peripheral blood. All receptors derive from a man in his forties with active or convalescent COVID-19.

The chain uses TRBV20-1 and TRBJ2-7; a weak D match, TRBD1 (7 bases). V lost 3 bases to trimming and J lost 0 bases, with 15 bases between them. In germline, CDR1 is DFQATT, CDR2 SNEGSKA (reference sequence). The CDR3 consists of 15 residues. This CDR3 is CSASSRDSFSYEQYF. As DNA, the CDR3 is TGCAGTGCTAGTTCGCGGGACAGCTTCTCCTACGAGCAGTACTTC.

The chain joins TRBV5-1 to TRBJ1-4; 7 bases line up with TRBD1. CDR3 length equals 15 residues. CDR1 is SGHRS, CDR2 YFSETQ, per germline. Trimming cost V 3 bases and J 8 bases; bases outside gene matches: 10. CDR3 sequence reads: CASSSSGGEEEKLFF. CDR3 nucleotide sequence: TGCGCCAGCAGCTCTTCAGGGGGTGAAGAAGAAAAACTGTTTTTT.

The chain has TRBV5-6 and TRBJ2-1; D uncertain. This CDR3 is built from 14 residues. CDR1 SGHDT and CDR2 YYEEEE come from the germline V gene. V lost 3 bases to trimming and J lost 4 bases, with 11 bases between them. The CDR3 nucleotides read TGTGCCAGCAGCTATCTAAACTCGTACAATGAGCAGTTCTTC. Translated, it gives CASSYLNSYNEQFF.

CDR3 region: CASSRQLSNTEAFF. CDR3 nucleotide sequence: TGTGCCAGCTCCCGACAGTTATCGAACACTGAAGCTTTCTTT. This chain joins TRBV18 and TRBJ1-1; possibly TRBD1 for D (5 bases). This CDR3 has 14 residues. The germline V gene encodes CDR1 KGHSH and CDR2 LQKENI. Trimming pared 6 bases from V and 1 base from J, leaving 12 bases between.

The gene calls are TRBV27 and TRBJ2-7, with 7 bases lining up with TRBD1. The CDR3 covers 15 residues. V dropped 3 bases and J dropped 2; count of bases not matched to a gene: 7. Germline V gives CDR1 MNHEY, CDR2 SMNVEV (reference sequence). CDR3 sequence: CASSFFIGTAYEQYF. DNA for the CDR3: TGTGCCAGCAGTTTTTTCATTGGGACAGCCTACGAGCAGTACTTC.

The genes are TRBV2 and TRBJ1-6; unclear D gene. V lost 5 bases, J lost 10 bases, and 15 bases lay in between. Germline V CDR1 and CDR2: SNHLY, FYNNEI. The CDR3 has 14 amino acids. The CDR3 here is CASSPLWAGSPLHF. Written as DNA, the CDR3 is TGTGCCAGCAGTCCTCTTTGGGCTGGGTCACCCCTCCACTTT.

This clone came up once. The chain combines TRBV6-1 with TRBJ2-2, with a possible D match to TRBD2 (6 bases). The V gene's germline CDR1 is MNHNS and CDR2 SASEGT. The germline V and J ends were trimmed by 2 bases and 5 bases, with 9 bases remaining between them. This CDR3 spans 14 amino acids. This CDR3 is CASSESGRTGELFF. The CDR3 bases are TGTGCCAGCAGTGAAAGTGGGAGGACCGGGGAGCTGTTTTTT.

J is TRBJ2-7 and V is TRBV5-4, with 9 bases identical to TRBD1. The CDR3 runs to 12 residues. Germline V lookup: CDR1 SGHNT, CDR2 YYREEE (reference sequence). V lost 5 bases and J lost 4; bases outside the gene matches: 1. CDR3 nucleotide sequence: TGTGCCAGCAGAGACAGGGGGTACGAGCAGTACTTC. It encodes CASRDRGYEQYF. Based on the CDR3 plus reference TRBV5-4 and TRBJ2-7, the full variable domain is ETGVTQSPTHLIKTRGQQVTLRCSSQSGHNTVSWYQQALGQGPQFIFQYYREEENGRGNFPPRFSGLQFPNYSSELNVNALELDDSALYLCASRDRGYEQYFGPGTRLTVT.

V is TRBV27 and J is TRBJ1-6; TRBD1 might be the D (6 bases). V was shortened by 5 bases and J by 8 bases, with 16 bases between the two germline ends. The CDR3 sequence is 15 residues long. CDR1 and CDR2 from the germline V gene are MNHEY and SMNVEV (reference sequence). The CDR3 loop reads CASSLDTGFYSPLHF. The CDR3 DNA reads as TGTGCCAGCAGTCTCGATACAGGGTTTTATTCACCCCTCCACTTT.

CDR3 residues: CASAGDYGYTF. CDR3 DNA sequence: TGTGCCAGTGCAGGGGACTATGGCTACACCTTC. The chain recombines TRBV2 with TRBJ1-2; tentative D call: TRBD1 (6 bases). The V gene lost 9 bases and the J gene lost 3 bases, with 8 bases spanning the gap. CDR3 size: 11 residues. Germline-derived CDR1 and CDR2 are SNHLY and FYNNEI.

The DNA for the CDR3 is TGTGCCAGCAGCCAAGATCGGTTTAGCGGAGTGTCGCAGTTCTTC. This encodes CASSQDRFSGVSQFF. The chain recombines TRBV4-2 with TRBJ2-1, with D perhaps TRBD2 (6 bases). V shed 0 bases and J shed 12 bases, with 18 bases lying between them. The CDR3 is 15 amino acids. CDR1 and CDR2 from the germline V gene are LGHNA and YNFKEQ.

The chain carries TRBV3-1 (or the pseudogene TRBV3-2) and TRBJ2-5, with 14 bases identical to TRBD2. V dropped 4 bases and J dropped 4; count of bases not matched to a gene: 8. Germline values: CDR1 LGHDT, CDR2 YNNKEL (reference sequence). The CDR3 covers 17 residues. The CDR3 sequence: CASSLGTSGGSRETQYF. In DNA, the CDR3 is TGTGCCAGCAGCCTCGGGACTAGCGGGGGTTCTCGAGAGACCCAGTACTTC.

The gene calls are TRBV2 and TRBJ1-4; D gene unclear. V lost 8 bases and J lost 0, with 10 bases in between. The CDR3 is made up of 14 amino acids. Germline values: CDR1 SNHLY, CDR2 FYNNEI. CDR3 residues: CASLVLTTNEKLFF. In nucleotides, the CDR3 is TGTGCCAGCCTGGTGCTAACAACTAATGAAAAACTGTTTTTT.

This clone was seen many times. This chain's CDR3 is CASSPGGGATNEKLFF. Written as DNA, the CDR3 is TGCGCCAGCAGCCCCGGTGGGGGGGCAACTAATGAAAAACTGTTTTTT. The chain is built from TRBV5-1 and TRBJ1-4; a weak D match, TRBD1 (5 bases). Germline CDR1 and CDR2: SGHRS and YFSETQ. This CDR3 has 16 amino acids. V was shortened by 4 bases and J by 0 bases, with 13 bases between the two germline ends.

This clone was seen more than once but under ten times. The chain's CDR3 is CASSSDRGENQPQHF. CDR3 sequence (DNA): TGTGCCAGCAGCTCAGACAGGGGTGAAAATCAGCCCCAGCATTTT. This chain uses TRBV25-1 with TRBJ1-5, with TRBD1 matching 8 bases. Germline CDR1 reads MGHDK; CDR2 reads SYGVNS. This CDR3 has 15 amino acids. The J segment lost 4 bases and the V segment lost 6 bases, leaving 8 bases of the junction unmatched.

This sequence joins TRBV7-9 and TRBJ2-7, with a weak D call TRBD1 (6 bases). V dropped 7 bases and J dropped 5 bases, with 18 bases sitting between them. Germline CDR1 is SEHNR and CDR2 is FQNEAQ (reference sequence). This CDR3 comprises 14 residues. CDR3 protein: CASIKSQGSDEQYF. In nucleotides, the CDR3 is TGTGCCAGCATTAAGTCTCAGGGGTCCGACGAGCAGTACTTC. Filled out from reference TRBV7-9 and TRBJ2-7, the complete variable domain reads DTGVSQNPRHKITKRGQNVTFRCDPISEHNRLYWYRQTLGQGPEFLTYFQNEAQLEKSRLLSDRFSAERPKGSFSTLEIQRTEQGDSAMYLCASIKSQGSDEQYFGPGTRLTVT.

CDR3 coding DNA: TGTGCCAGCGGGAGGGGAAGGGCCTACAATGAGCAGTTCTTC. Protein: CASGRGRAYNEQFF. The V call is TRBV28, the J call TRBJ2-1; 7 nucleotides align to TRBD2. This CDR3 is built from 14 residues. CDR1 is MDHEN and CDR2 is SYDVKM in the germline V gene. Unmatched junction bases numbered 6, after V lost 8 bases and J lost 2 bases.